This section outlines one T cell receptor beta chain sequence together with its context. Its specificity is unknown. This entry belongs to a study of OX40 agonist ivuxolimab in advanced cancers. For the study at large: The patients received agonistic anti-OX40 (CD134) antibody ivuxolimab. Study results and caveats: Expanded clones tended on average to be more numerous among CD8+ T cells than CD4+. Antigens targeted by the expanded peripheral T cells were not determined.

CDR1 SGHDT and CDR2 YYEEEE come from the germline V gene. This CDR3 contains 16 residues. V lost 1 base to trimming and J lost 5 bases, with 19 bases between them. Here immunoSEQ multiplex PCR was the method, and the copy in TCRdb shows in-frame clones only, minus some. The table lists around 30,000 clones, around 88% of them singletons. The specimen was CD4+ or CD8+ T cells sorted from blood, collected in a trial of the OX40 agonist ivuxolimab. The rearrangement links TRBV5-6 to TRBJ2-7, with D tentatively TRBD1 or TRBD2 (6 bases each). The sequence came from an adult with an advanced solid tumor such as melanoma, head and neck, liver or kidney cancer. Here the CDR3 reads CASSLLAAGEADEQYF. DNA for the CDR3: TGTGCCAGCAGCTTGCTCGCGGCAGGGGAGGCGGACGAGCAGTACTTC.